The 15 T cell receptor beta chains in this list originate from one sample, sequenced in a study of blood T cell repertoires in COVID-19. Generated by immunoSEQ multiplex PCR, the TCRdb table keeps only in-frame clones and is missing some. The sample has about 130,000 clones, 70% to 80% seen once. The sample taken for sequencing was peripheral blood. Receptors were obtained from a woman in her 70s with COVID-19, enrolled during active disease.

J is TRBJ2-7 and V is TRBV5-4; D possibly corresponds to TRBD1 (7 bases). V gave up 4 bases and J gave up 1 base, with 15 bases separating them. The V gene's germline CDR1 is SGHNT and CDR2 YYREEE (reference sequence). The CDR3 sequence is 15 residues long. CDR3 sequence reads: CASSRGTAPSYEQYF. DNA of the CDR3: TGTGCCAGCAGCCGCGGGACAGCCCCGTCCTACGAGCAGTACTTC.

The V gene is TRBV5-4, the J gene TRBJ2-1; possibly TRBD1 for D (5 bases). The germline V gene has CDR1 SGHNT and CDR2 YYREEE (reference sequence). Trimming shortened V by 0 bases and J by 0 bases, and 7 bases separated the two germline ends. CDR3 size: 15 residues. As DNA, the CDR3 is TGTGCCAGCAGCTTGGTTAGGGGCTCCTACAATGAGCAGTTCTTC. Its protein is CASSLVRGSYNEQFF.

The rearrangement joins TRBV19 to TRBJ1-3; 10 bases map to TRBD1. Trimming at V came to 10 bases and at J to 2 bases, leaving 5 bases not matched to a gene. Germline assignment: CDR1 LNHDA and CDR2 SQIVND (reference sequence). The CDR3 runs 14 residues. CDR3 DNA: TGTGCCACCTCCGGGACAGGGGCTGGAAACACCATATATTTT. This gives the protein CATSGTGAGNTIYF.

The rearrangement uses TRBV27 and TRBJ2-1; TRBD1 aligns across 9 bases. The V and J ends lost 10 bases and 8 bases, in that order; junction bases with no gene match: 12. There are 14 residues in the CDR3. The germline gives CDR1 MNHEY, CDR2 SMNVEV (reference sequence). Written as DNA, the CDR3 is TGTGCCACTTCTCCGGGACAGGGCCCCCATGAGCAGTTCTTC. Protein: CATSPGQGPHEQFF.

This CDR3 reads CASRDGHGQGAATEAFF. CDR3 DNA: TGTGCCAGCAGGGACGGACATGGACAGGGGGCGGCCACTGAAGCTTTCTTT. J is TRBJ1-1 and V is TRBV2, with 11 bases that match TRBD1. Trimming cost V 6 bases and J 4 bases; bases outside gene matches: 13. Germline CDR1 is SNHLY and CDR2 is FYNNEI. This CDR3 region has 17 residues.

This chain connects TRBV6-5 to TRBJ1-3; D is unresolved. From germline, CDR1 is MNHEY and CDR2 SVGAGI. This CDR3 has 14 residues. V gave up 11 bases and J gave up 0 bases, with 14 bases separating them. CDR3 nucleotides: TGTGCCGCAGGTGACCGAAACTCTGGAAACACCATATATTTT. Its protein is CAAGDRNSGNTIYF.

The rearrangement links TRBV28 to TRBJ1-1, with 10 bases that match TRBD1. There are 19 residues in the CDR3. V was clipped by 6 bases and J by 1 base; unmatched bases: 17. Germline loops: CDR1 MDHEN, CDR2 SYDVKM. As DNA, the CDR3 is TGTGCCAGCAGGACAGCCGGGACAGGGGTCCCACTTCGGAACACTGAAGCTTTCTTT. Translation: CASRTAGTGVPLRNTEAFF. Drawing the rest from reference TRBV28 and TRBJ1-1, the complete variable domain is DVKVTQSSRYLVKRTGEKVFLECVQDMDHENMFWYRQDPGLGLRLIYFSYDVKMKEKGDIPEGYSVSREKKERFSLILESASTNQTSMYLCASRTAGTGVPLRNTEAFFGQGTRLTVV.

This chain links TRBV7-8 with TRBJ1-3, with D hard to call. This CDR3 region has 17 residues. From germline, CDR1 is SGHVS and CDR2 FQNEAQ. V was pared by 2 bases and J by 0 bases, with 14 bases between. For the CDR3, the DNA is TGTGCCAGCAGCTTAACCCCGAGGAGGTCCTCTGGAAACACCATATATTTT. Translating gives CASSLTPRRSSGNTIYF.

The V call is TRBV7-6, the J call TRBJ2-7; 9 positions agree with TRBD2. The CDR3 has 15 amino acids. The V and J ends lost 5 bases and 4 bases, in that order; junction bases with no gene match: 9. The germline CDR1 and CDR2 sequences are SGHVS and FNYEAQ. The CDR3, as DNA: TGTGCCAGCAGCATAGGGGGACTAGCAGTTTACGAGCAGTACTTC. As protein: CASSIGGLAVYEQYF.

V usage is TRBV29-1 and J usage is TRBJ1-5; tentative D call: TRBD1 (6 bases). Trimming stripped 4 bases from V and 9 bases from J, with 16 bases between. Per germline, CDR1 SQVTM and CDR2 ANQGSEA. This CDR3 is built from 13 residues. CDR3 bases: TGCAGCGTTGCTCAGGGAGGGGGAAGGCCCCAGCATTTT. It encodes CSVAQGGGRPQHF.

The V gene is TRBV6-5, the J gene TRBJ2-5; D might be TRBD2 (6 bases). Germline lookup yields CDR1 MNHEY and CDR2 SVGAGI. The CDR3 has 14 residues. Trimming took 10 bases from V and 7 from J, leaving 22 bases between them. The CDR3 bases are TGTGCCACCCAACTAGCCCACGGGGGACGGACCCAGTACTTC. It encodes CATQLAHGGRTQYF.

DNA for the CDR3: TGCGCCAGCAGCTTGGAGAATAGCGGGGGGCATGAGCAGTTCTTC. Translating gives CASSLENSGGHEQFF. The rearrangement uses TRBV5-1 and TRBJ2-1; 10 bases agree with TRBD2. The CDR3 length is 15 residues. Per germline, CDR1 SGHRS and CDR2 YFSETQ. The V and J ends lost 0 bases and 8 bases, in that order; junction bases with no gene match: 5.

The J gene is TRBJ2-3, the V gene TRBV9; 9 nucleotides line up with TRBD1. Germline V gene data show CDR1 as SGDLS and CDR2 as YYNGEE. Trimming removed 0 bases from V and 3 bases from J; junction bases left unmatched: 5. The CDR3 spans 16 residues. The CDR3 DNA follows: TGTGCCAGCAGCGTAGAGGGACAGGGTTGGACAGATACGCAGTATTTT. This translates into CASSVEGQGWTDTQYF. The whole variable domain, remainder taken from reference TRBV9 and TRBJ2-3, is DSGVTQTPKHLITATGQRVTLRCSPRSGDLSVYWYQQSLDQGLQFLIQYYNGEERAKGNILERFSAQQFPDLHSELNLSSLELGDSALYFCASSVEGQGWTDTQYFGPGTRLTVL.

The rearrangement joins TRBV2 to TRBJ1-3; D is unresolved. Trimming took 6 bases from V and 4 from J, leaving 7 bases between them. The CDR3 runs to 12 residues. Germline lookup yields CDR1 SNHLY and CDR2 FYNNEI. CDR3 sequence (DNA): TGTGCCAGCAGCCCCACAGGAAACACCATATATTTT. It encodes CASSPTGNTIYF.

The chain recombines TRBV19 with TRBJ2-1; 9 nucleotides agree with TRBD2. Trimming at V came to 2 bases and at J to 4 bases, leaving 6 bases not matched to a gene. The CDR3 totals 16 residues. In germline, CDR1 is LNHDA, CDR2 SQIVND (reference sequence). The CDR3 region is CASSIIPAGGYNEQFF. The CDR3 nucleotides are TGTGCCAGTAGTATAATCCCAGCGGGGGGTTACAATGAGCAGTTCTTC. Combining the CDR3 with reference TRBV19 and TRBJ2-1 gives the whole variable domain DGGITQSPKYLFRKEGQNVTLSCEQNLNHDAMYWYRQDPGQGLRLIYYSQIVNDFQKGDIAEGYSVSREKKESFPLTVTSAQKNPTAFYLCASSIIPAGGYNEQFFGPGTRLTVL.